Shown below are 2 T cell receptor beta chains from a single sample sequenced in a study of identical twins. TCRdb re-derived calls from the 5' RACE reads in MiXCR, one entry per CDR3 protein. The profile covers approximately 890,000 distinct CDR3 sequences, with more than 9% appearing a single time and roughly 1.5% taken by the ten largest. These data also featured in a second study, about yellow fever vaccine responses in identical twins.

Sequenced input: PBMCs. These receptors originate from a woman under 30 in good health.

This clonotype was recorded many times. The chain joins TRBV5-8 to TRBJ2-3, with D maybe TRBD2 (5 bases). V dropped 2 bases and J dropped 0 bases, with 10 bases sitting between them. This CDR3 contains 15 residues. Germline values: CDR1 SGHTS, CDR2 YDEGEE. CDR3 residues: CASSFGGESTDTQYF. CDR3 nucleotides: TGTGCCAGCAGCTTCGGAGGAGAAAGCACAGATACGCAGTATTTT.

This clonotype was recorded at least ten times. The chain uses TRBV20-1 and TRBJ2-2; D gene ambiguous. Germline lookup yields CDR1 DFQATT and CDR2 SNEGSKA (reference sequence). Trimming took 5 bases from V and 1 from J, leaving 5 bases between them. This CDR3 comprises 12 residues. For the CDR3, the DNA is TGCAGTGCTCGGTGGAACACCGGGGAGCTGTTTTTT. Protein product: CSARWNTGELFF.